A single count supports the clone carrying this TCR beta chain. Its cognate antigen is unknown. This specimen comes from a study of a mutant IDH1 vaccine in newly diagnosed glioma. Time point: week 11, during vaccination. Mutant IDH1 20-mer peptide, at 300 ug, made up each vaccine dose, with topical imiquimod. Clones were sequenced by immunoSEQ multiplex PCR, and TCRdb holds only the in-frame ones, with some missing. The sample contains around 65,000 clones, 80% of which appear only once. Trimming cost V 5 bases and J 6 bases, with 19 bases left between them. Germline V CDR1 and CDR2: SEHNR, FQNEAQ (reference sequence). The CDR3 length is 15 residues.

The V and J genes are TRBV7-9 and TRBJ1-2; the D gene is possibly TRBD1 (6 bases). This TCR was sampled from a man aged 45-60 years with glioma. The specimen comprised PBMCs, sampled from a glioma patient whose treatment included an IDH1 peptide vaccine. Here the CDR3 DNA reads TGTGCCAGCAGCCAACCGGGACACGGAGGTGATGGCTACACCTTC. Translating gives CASSQPGHGGDGYTF. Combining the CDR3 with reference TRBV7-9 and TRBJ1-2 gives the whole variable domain DTGVSQNPRHKITKRGQNVTFRCDPISEHNRLYWYRQTLGQGPEFLTYFQNEAQLEKSRLLSDRFSAERPKGSFSTLEIQRTEQGDSAMYLCASSQPGHGGDGYTFGSGTRLTVV.